A selection of T cell receptor beta chains follows, all from one sample in a study of blood T cell repertoires in COVID-19. The data were produced by immunoSEQ multiplex PCR, yet TCRdb's version contains in-frame clones alone and is incomplete. The sample has about 280,000 clones; 85% are singletons. Sequences were obtained from PBMCs or T cells enriched from blood (not recorded which). The origin of the receptors is a woman between 45 and 65 years old who had recovered from COVID-19. Both conserved end residues are part of each CDR3. The D gene is left open where the match is weak. Not all rows give a size; the values are once, few, many and, for expanded clones, a class.

>-|TRBJ1-2|TRBV15|-
CATSRDMSSRAYGYTF
TGTGCCACCAGCAGAGATATGTCATCACGAGCATATGGCTACACCTTC
>-|TRBJ2-3|TRBV2|-
CATYSETQYF
TGTGCCACATATTCGGAGACGCAGTATTTT
>TRBD1|TRBJ1-2|TRBV4-1|few
CASSQADRGYGYTF
TGCGCCAGCAGCCAAGCAGACAGGGGTTATGGCTACACCTTC
>TRBD1|TRBJ1-1|TRBV5-4|-
CASSGGTGVFMNTEAFF
TGTGCCAGCAGCGGCGGGACAGGGGTTTTCATGAACACTGAAGCTTTCTTT
>TRBD2|TRBJ2-3|TRBV4-2|-
CASSQVRLADGTDTQYF
TGTGCCAGCAGCCAAGTTCGACTAGCGGACGGCACAGATACGCAGTATTTT
>-|TRBJ1-2|TRBV25-1|-
CASSERTPGGGYTF
TGTGCCAGCAGTGAAAGGACTCCCGGCGGTGGCTACACCTTC
>-|TRBJ2-3|TRBV9|-
CASSVAGGGDTQYF
TGTGCCAGCAGCGTAGCCGGGGGTGGGGATACGCAGTATTTT
>TRBD2|TRBJ2-1|TRBV7-2|once
CASSLAPTSGGGHNEQFF
TGTGCCAGCAGCTTAGCGCCGACTAGCGGGGGGGGCCACAATGAGCAGTTCTTC
>TRBD1|TRBJ1-2|TRBV19|-
CASSSQGAHYGYTF
TGTGCCAGTAGTTCACAGGGGGCTCACTATGGCTACACCTTC
>-|TRBJ2-5|TRBV14|-
CASSLGGTFQETQYF
TGTGCCAGCAGCCTAGGCGGAACCTTCCAAGAGACCCAGTACTTC
>-|TRBJ2-2|TRBV6-5|-
CASSYSNRGTGELFF
TGTGCCAGCAGTTACTCGAACCGGGGCACCGGGGAGCTGTTTTTT
>TRBD2|TRBJ2-5|TRBV11-3|-
CASSSHGLAGGIETQYF
TGTGCCAGCAGCTCTCATGGACTAGCGGGAGGTATCGAGACCCAGTACTTC
>TRBD1|TRBJ1-3|TRBV28|-
CASSLPWTGGRTGNTIYF
TGTGCCAGCAGTTTACCCTGGACAGGGGGAAGGACTGGAAACACCATATATTTT
>TRBD2|TRBJ2-1|TRBV5-1|once
CASSLGLAGGNEQFF
TGCGCCAGCAGCTTGGGACTAGCGGGAGGAAATGAGCAGTTCTTC
>-|TRBJ1-2|TRBV5-4|-
CASSLDSYGYTF
TGTGCCAGCAGCTTGGATAGCTATGGCTACACCTTC
>-|TRBJ2-7|TRBV7-2|-
CASSLDLLGVVQYF
TGTGCCAGCAGCTTAGATCTTCTAGGGGTCGTGCAGTACTTC
>TRBD2|TRBJ2-1|TRBV30|-
CAWSRGGGLAGIMVF
TGTGCCTGGAGCCGGGGAGGGGGACTAGCGGGAATCATGGTCTTC
>TRBD2|TRBJ2-2|TRBV5-4|few
CASSLGLAMNTGELFF
TGTGCCAGCAGCTTGGGACTAGCGATGAACACCGGGGAGCTGTTTTTT
>TRBD1|TRBJ2-7|TRBV2|-
CAIRDGTGFGEQYF
TGTGCCATCCGAGATGGGACAGGGTTTGGGGAGCAGTACTTC
>TRBD1|TRBJ1-6|TRBV28|-
CASSLGTGDSPLHF
TGTGCCAGCAGTTTAGGGACAGGGGATTCACCCCTCCACTTT
>-|TRBJ1-1|TRBV3-1/TRBV3-2|few
CASSQKGEGAEAFF
TGTGCCAGCAGCCAAAAGGGTGAAGGGGCTGAAGCTTTCTTT
>TRBD1|TRBJ1-6|TRBV3-1/TRBV3-2|-
CASSQETGGRSPLHF
TGTGCCAGCAGCCAGGAGACAGGGGGCAGGTCACCCCTCCACTTT
>-|TRBJ2-1|TRBV10-1|-
CASSESGRAEQFF
TGCGCCAGCAGTGAGTCGGGGAGAGCTGAGCAGTTCTTC
>-|TRBJ1-5|TRBV24-1|once
CATSDGAPDQPQHF
TGTGCCACCAGTGATGGGGCCCCGGATCAGCCCCAGCATTTT
>TRBD1|TRBJ1-2|TRBV6-4|few
CASSGTGDYGYTF
TGTGCCAGCAGTGGGACAGGGGACTATGGCTACACCTTC
>TRBD1|TRBJ1-2|TRBV19|-
CASSHRGANYGYTF
TGTGCCAGTAGCCACAGGGGCGCTAACTATGGCTACACCTTC
>-|TRBJ2-7|TRBV5-4|-
CASSLEQGSYEQYF
TGTGCCAGCAGCTTGGAACAGGGAAGCTACGAGCAGTACTTC
>TRBD2|TRBJ2-1|TRBV5-1|-
CASSLKLAGENEQFF
TGCGCCAGCAGCTTGAAACTAGCGGGAGAAAATGAGCAGTTCTTC
>-|TRBJ1-1|TRBV5-1|-
CASSVSGVTEAFF
TGCGCCAGCAGCGTCTCAGGGGTCACTGAAGCTTTCTTT
>TRBD1|TRBJ2-7|TRBV5-4|-
CASTTSRGGQGRSYEQYF
TGTGCCAGCACTACTTCAAGGGGGGGACAGGGGAGGTCCTACGAGCAGTACTTC
>TRBD1|TRBJ1-2|TRBV28|-
CASSLLSHTGGFGYTF
TGTGCCAGCAGTTTATTATCCCACACAGGGGGCTTCGGCTACACCTTC
>-|TRBJ1-6|TRBV27|-
CASRDREYSPLHF
TGTGCCAGCCGAGACCGGGAATATTCACCCCTCCACTTT
>-|TRBJ2-3|TRBV3-1/TRBV3-2|-
CASSEPGQKADTQYF
TGTGCCAGCAGCGAACCGGGACAAAAGGCAGATACGCAGTATTTT
>TRBD1|TRBJ2-2|TRBV28|-
CASSRTGGFGELFF
TGTGCCAGCAGCCGGACAGGGGGATTCGGGGAGCTGTTTTTT
>-|TRBJ2-5|TRBV19|-
CASSIGGSGETQYF
TGTGCCAGTAGTATAGGTGGTAGCGGAGAGACCCAGTACTTC
>-|TRBJ1-5|TRBV29-1|few
CSVAVGSSNQPQHF
TGCAGCGTTGCCGTCGGGAGTTCCAATCAGCCCCAGCATTTT
>-|TRBJ1-1|TRBV11-2|-
CASSLEFGRKNTEAFF
TGTGCCAGCAGCTTAGAATTTGGGAGGAAGAACACTGAAGCTTTCTTT
>-|TRBJ1-5|TRBV24-1|-
CATRFTYGNQPQHF
TGTGCCACCAGGTTTACATATGGCAATCAGCCCCAGCATTTT
>-|TRBJ2-3|TRBV7-3|-
CASSSGIDTQYF
TGTGCCAGCAGCTCAGGGATAGATACGCAGTATTTT
>-|TRBJ2-5|TRBV11-2|-
CASSLGQRTQETQYF
TGTGCCAGCAGCTTAGGACAGAGAACTCAAGAGACCCAGTACTTC
>TRBD1|TRBJ1-5|TRBV19|-
CASSIIPGQPSNQPQHF
TGTGCCAGTAGTATTATTCCGGGACAGCCGAGCAATCAGCCCCAGCATTTT
>TRBD1|TRBJ1-5|TRBV28|-
CASSRQGGTGDQPQHF
TGTGCCAGCAGCAGACAGGGAGGTACAGGAGATCAGCCCCAGCATTTT
>-|TRBJ1-6|TRBV7-6|once
CASSLYRPGDSPLHF
TGTGCCAGCAGCTTGTATCGACCGGGTGACTCACCCCTCCACTTT
>TRBD2|TRBJ2-5|TRBV5-1|-
CASSSPSGAQETQYF
TGCGCCAGCAGCTCCCCTAGCGGGGCCCAAGAGACCCAGTACTTC
>TRBD1|TRBJ1-2|TRBV29-1|few
CSVGDSIQTNYGYTF
TGCAGCGTCGGGGACAGCATACAAACTAACTATGGCTACACCTTC
>-|TRBJ1-4|TRBV19|-
CASSWPDPEKLFF
TGTGCCAGTAGTTGGCCCGATCCTGAAAAACTGTTTTTT